What follows are 25 T cell receptor beta chains derived from one specimen sequenced in a study of control samples from healthy donors and cancer patients. This table comes from immunoSEQ multiplex PCR, and its TCRdb copy is limited to in-frame clones, with some not included. The table lists about 170,000 clones, about nine tenths of them singletons, with approximately 1.5% in the top ten. The sample was blood. The source of these receptors is a woman between 25 and 40 years old in good health.

The rearrangement joins TRBV7-3 to TRBJ1-4; D is unresolved. The germline V and J ends were trimmed by 4 bases and 5 bases, with 8 bases remaining between them. In germline, CDR1 is SGHTA, CDR2 FQGTGA. The length of the CDR3 is 13 residues. The CDR3 DNA is TGTGCCAGCAGCTCCGGTCCGAATGAAAAACTGTTTTTT. Residues: CASSSGPNEKLFF.

This CDR3 reads CAREGGYEQYF. CDR3 nucleotides: TGTGCCAGGGAGGGGGGGTACGAGCAGTACTTC. The chain uses TRBV27 and TRBJ2-7, with D maybe TRBD2 (7 bases). Trimming stripped 9 bases from V and 4 bases from J, with 10 bases between. The CDR3 is made up of 11 amino acids. Germline-derived CDR1 and CDR2 are MNHEY and SMNVEV (reference sequence).

As DNA, the CDR3 is TGTGCCAGCAGCTTAGATCCCGGGGGCAATGAGCAGTTCTTC. It yields the protein CASSLDPGGNEQFF. The chain couples TRBV11-3 to TRBJ2-1, with D perhaps TRBD2 (6 bases). This CDR3 is built from 14 residues. V lost 0 bases to trimming and J lost 6 bases, with 9 bases between them. Germline assignment: CDR1 SGHNT and CDR2 YENEEA.

The chain joins TRBV27 to TRBJ2-1, with a weak D call TRBD2 (7 bases). CDR1 and CDR2 from the germline V gene are MNHEY and SMNVEV (reference sequence). V was trimmed by 7 bases and J by 4 bases, leaving 17 bases between them. This CDR3 contains 15 residues. The CDR3 nucleotides read TGTGCCAGCAAAAGGGAGGGGGGGAGATACAATGAGCAGTTCTTC. As protein: CASKREGGRYNEQFF.

As regards this clone: Other nucleotide sequences in the sample specify the same CDR3. The chain is built from TRBV27 and TRBJ1-2, with 8 bases identical to TRBD1. The CDR3 is 13 amino acids. J was trimmed by 5 bases and V by 5 bases; bases with no gene match: 4. Germline V gives CDR1 MNHEY, CDR2 SMNVEV (reference sequence). The CDR3 DNA reads as TGTGCCAGCAGTCCCCGACAGGGGTATGGCTACACCTTC. Protein: CASSPRQGYGYTF.

J is TRBJ1-5 and V is TRBV3-1 (or the pseudogene TRBV3-2); D is uncertain. V was clipped by 0 bases and J by 1 base, with 1 base between them. The germline V gene encodes CDR1 LGHDT and CDR2 YNNKEL (reference sequence). The CDR3 loop spans 13 amino acids. Written as DNA, the CDR3 is TGTGCCAGCAGCCAAGACAGCAATCAGCCCCAGCATTTT. Translation: CASSQDSNQPQHF.

This clone appeared a few times. The CDR3 DNA reads as TGTGCCAGTAGTATTGGGACAGGGGGCAATCAGCCCCAGCATTTT. It specifies CASSIGTGGNQPQHF. The V call is TRBV19, the J call TRBJ1-5; TRBD1 aligns across 10 bases. Germline values: CDR1 LNHDA, CDR2 SQIVND (reference sequence). V lost 3 bases to trimming and J lost 2 bases; unmatched junction nucleotides: 1. The CDR3 runs to 15 residues.

The rearrangement joins TRBV25-1 to TRBJ2-7, with D uncertain. CDR3 length: 15 amino acids. Germline V gene sequence: CDR1 MGHDK, CDR2 SYGVNS. Deletions cut 1 base from V and 3 bases from J, with 13 bases between. The CDR3: CASSELKSQDYEQYF. As DNA, the CDR3 is TGTGCCAGCAGTGAATTGAAAAGTCAGGACTACGAGCAGTACTTC.

The V call is TRBV6-4, the J call TRBJ1-6, with a possible D match to TRBD1 (6 bases). Germline-derived CDR1 and CDR2 are MRHNA and SNTAGT. The CDR3 extends over 15 amino acids. Trimming pared 0 bases from V and 7 bases from J, leaving 10 bases between. The CDR3 loop is CASSDSAGANSPLHF. The CDR3 DNA reads as TGTGCCAGCAGTGACTCGGCAGGGGCGAATTCACCCCTCCACTTT.

This chain connects TRBV2 to TRBJ1-3, with D uncertain. This CDR3 region has 11 residues. V was cut by 5 bases and J by 4 bases, with 3 bases left in between. CDR1 is SNHLY, CDR2 FYNNEI, per germline. The DNA of the CDR3 is TGTGCCAGCAGTTCCGGAAACACCATATATTTT. Residues: CASSSGNTIYF.

The chain recombines TRBV4-2 with TRBJ2-7, with 8 bases matching TRBD2. The CDR3 consists of 17 residues. V gave up 0 bases and J gave up 0 bases; unmatched junction bases: 7. In germline, CDR1 is LGHNA, CDR2 YNFKEQ. CDR3 sequence reads: CASSQDWASGSSYEQYF. Written as DNA, the CDR3 is TGTGCCAGCAGCCAAGATTGGGCTAGCGGGTCCTCCTACGAGCAGTACTTC.

The chain is built from TRBV15 and TRBJ1-3; D remains unclear. V was trimmed by 0 bases and J by 0 bases, leaving 12 bases between them. Germline CDR1 reads LNHNV; CDR2 reads YYDKDF (reference sequence). This CDR3 is 17 amino acids long. The CDR3 bases are TGTGCCACCAGCAGAGATCCCGCAGGCCCCTCTGGAAACACCATATATTTT. Translating it yields CATSRDPAGPSGNTIYF.

The chain is built from TRBV6-4 and TRBJ2-1, with 7 bases matching TRBD1. This CDR3 contains 15 residues. From germline, CDR1 is MRHNA and CDR2 SNTAGT. V trimming: 2 bases; J trimming: 2 bases; junction bases outside the gene matches: 3. CDR3 DNA sequence: TGTGCCAGCAGTGACGGGCAGGGGGCCTACAATGAGCAGTTCTTC. It specifies CASSDGQGAYNEQFF.

The chain has TRBV5-1 and TRBJ1-1, with a weak D call TRBD1 (5 bases). The CDR3 has 16 amino acids. Deletions cut 2 bases from V and 0 bases from J, with 14 bases between. Germline CDR1 is SGHRS and CDR2 is YFSETQ. CDR3 region: CASSFRDGNMNTEAFF. CDR3 in DNA: TGCGCCAGCAGCTTCCGGGACGGAAATATGAACACTGAAGCTTTCTTT.

The genes are TRBV18 and TRBJ1-1; 8 nucleotides match TRBD1. The J segment lost 5 bases and the V segment lost 9 bases, leaving 11 bases of the junction unmatched. CDR3 length: 14 amino acids. Germline CDR1 KGHSH, CDR2 LQKENI. CDR3 sequence (DNA): TGTGCCAGTTTAAGAGACAGGGGAGGGACTGAAGCTTTCTTT. Protein: CASLRDRGGTEAFF.

The V gene is TRBV2, the J gene TRBJ2-2, with 11 bases lining up with TRBD2. There are 16 residues in the CDR3. Germline lookup yields CDR1 SNHLY and CDR2 FYNNEI. Trimming at V came to 6 bases and at J to 0 bases, leaving 3 bases not matched to a gene. The CDR3: CASSLAGGANTGELFF. The CDR3 region has the DNA TGTGCCAGCAGCCTAGCGGGGGGCGCGAACACCGGGGAGCTGTTTTTT.

This clone has just one count. The chain carries TRBV28 and TRBJ1-1, with 9 bases matching TRBD1. V lost 6 bases and J lost 0; bases outside the gene matches: 8. The CDR3 totals 16 residues. CDR1 and CDR2 from the germline V gene are MDHEN and SYDVKM. The CDR3 DNA reads TGTGCCAGCAGGCCCGGGACAGGGACAGTGAACACTGAAGCTTTCTTT. This sequence encodes CASRPGTGTVNTEAFF.

The chain is built from TRBV27 and TRBJ2-1; 8 nucleotides match TRBD2. The CDR3 contains 14 residues. Trimming cost V 2 bases and J 8 bases; bases outside gene matches: 5. Germline CDR1 reads MNHEY; CDR2 reads SMNVEV (reference sequence). The CDR3 spells CASSLKPLADEQFF. CDR3 DNA: TGTGCCAGCAGTTTAAAGCCACTAGCGGATGAGCAGTTCTTC.

The chain uses TRBV5-1 and TRBJ1-2; no firm D call. This CDR3 comprises 13 residues. Germline V lookup: CDR1 SGHRS, CDR2 YFSETQ. V gave up 1 base and J gave up 0 bases, with 4 bases separating them. The CDR3 loop reads CASSLSPNYGYTF. The CDR3 bases are TGCGCCAGCAGCTTGAGCCCTAACTATGGCTACACCTTC.

This chain uses TRBV7-9 with TRBJ1-2; D is unclear. CDR3 size: 12 residues. Germline V gene lookup returns CDR1 SEHNR and CDR2 FQNEAQ (reference sequence). V was pared by 5 bases and J by 4 bases, with 8 bases between. The CDR3 DNA reads as TGTGCCAGCAGCGGACTTCCCTATGGCTACACCTTC. It yields the protein CASSGLPYGYTF.

V is TRBV9 and J is TRBJ1-1; possible D gene TRBD1, 5 bases. The V gene lost 0 bases and the J gene lost 1 base, with 10 bases spanning the gap. Germline loops: CDR1 SGDLS, CDR2 YYNGEE. The CDR3 runs to 15 residues. The CDR3 loop reads CASSVAGGENTEAFF. Written as DNA, the CDR3 is TGTGCCAGCAGCGTAGCGGGGGGGGAGAACACTGAAGCTTTCTTT.

This clone was seen only once. This chain links TRBV14 with TRBJ1-1; 7 nucleotides agree with TRBD1. This CDR3 spans 16 amino acids. V shed 4 bases, J shed 0 bases, and the junction held 8 bases outside the gene matches. The germline gives CDR1 SGHDN, CDR2 FVKESK. The CDR3 DNA is TGTGCCAGCAGCCCCCGACAGGGACTAATGAACACTGAAGCTTTCTTT. Translating gives CASSPRQGLMNTEAFF.

Concerning this clone itself: The same CDR3 is also encoded by other DNA sequences in this sample. The chain uses TRBV2 and TRBJ2-2; weak D call: TRBD2 (6 bases). The CDR3 has 13 amino acids. In germline, CDR1 is SNHLY, CDR2 FYNNEI. Trimming shortened V by 3 bases and J by 4 bases, and 6 bases separated the two germline ends. CDR3 DNA: TGTGCCAGCAGTGAGGGGGGCACCGGGGAGCTGTTTTTT. Its translation is CASSEGGTGELFF.

CDR3 nucleotide sequence: TGTGCCAGCAGCCAAGAGGTTGGAACTGAAGCTTTCTTT. Translated, it gives CASSQEVGTEAFF. The chain uses TRBV3-1 (or the pseudogene TRBV3-2) and TRBJ1-1, with unresolved D. V shed 0 bases and J shed 5 bases, with 7 bases lying between them. The germline V gene has CDR1 LGHDT and CDR2 YNNKEL (reference sequence). The CDR3 contains 13 residues.

The chain combines TRBV12-3 or TRBV12-4 with TRBJ1-2; 7 bases match TRBD1. V lost 6 bases to trimming and J lost 4 bases; unmatched junction nucleotides: 5. There are 13 residues in the CDR3. DNA for the CDR3: TGTGCCAGCAGGCGGGACAGCGCCTATGGCTACACCTTC. Protein: CASRRDSAYGYTF.